The clone carrying this T cell receptor (beta chain) has just a few counts. Its antigen is still unknown. Through a sample-barcoded 5' primer and a J-beta primer mix, a second PCR was run for roughly 6 to 11 cycles. Each cDNA molecule carried a tag from a template-switch adaptor that contained 12 random nucleotides. TCRdb used MiXCR to reprocess the 5' RACE reads, holding one entry per CDR3 protein. This table holds under 2 million distinct CDR3 sequences, about 32% found once. These data are taken from a study of blood T cells in healthy people across ages. The CDR3 covers 8 residues. CDR1 is SGDLS, CDR2 YYNGEE, per germline. V was cut by 9 bases and J by 6 bases, with 2 bases left in between. Drawing of peripheral blood yielded ten milliliters from each donor. General study results and limits: Relative to aged donors, long-lived donors carried more naive CD4+ cells and displayed higher diversity.

The source is a woman in her twenties or thirties in good health. V gene TRBV9 combines with J gene TRBJ2-3; D not certain. The sequencing sample was made of blood. The CDR3 DNA reads TGTGCCACGGATACGCAGTATTTT. Protein product: CATDTQYF.